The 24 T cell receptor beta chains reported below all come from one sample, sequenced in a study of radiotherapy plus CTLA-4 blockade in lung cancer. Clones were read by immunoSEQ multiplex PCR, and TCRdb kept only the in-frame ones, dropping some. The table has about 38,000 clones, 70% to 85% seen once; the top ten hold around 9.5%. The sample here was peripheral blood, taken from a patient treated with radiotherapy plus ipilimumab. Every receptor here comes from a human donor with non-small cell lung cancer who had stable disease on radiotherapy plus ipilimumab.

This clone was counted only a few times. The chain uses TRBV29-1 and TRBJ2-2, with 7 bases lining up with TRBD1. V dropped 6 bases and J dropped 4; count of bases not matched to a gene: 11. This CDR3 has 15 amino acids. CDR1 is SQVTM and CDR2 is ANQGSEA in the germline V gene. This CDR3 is CSVPRQGRFTGELFF. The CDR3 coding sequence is TGCAGCGTGCCCAGACAGGGACGATTCACCGGGGAGCTGTTTTTT.

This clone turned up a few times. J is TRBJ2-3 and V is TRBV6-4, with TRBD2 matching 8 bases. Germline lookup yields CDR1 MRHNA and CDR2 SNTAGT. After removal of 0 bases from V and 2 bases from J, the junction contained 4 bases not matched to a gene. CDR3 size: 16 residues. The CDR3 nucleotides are TGTGCCAGCAGTGACTCCGGCGGGGGGAACACAGATACGCAGTATTTT. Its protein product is CASSDSGGGNTDTQYF.

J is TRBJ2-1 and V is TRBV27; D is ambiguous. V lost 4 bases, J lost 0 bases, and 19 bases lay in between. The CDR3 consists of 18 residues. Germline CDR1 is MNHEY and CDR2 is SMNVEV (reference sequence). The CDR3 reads CASSSSVWPQSSYNEQFF. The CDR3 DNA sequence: TGTGCCAGCAGTTCCTCGGTCTGGCCACAAAGCTCCTACAATGAGCAGTTCTTC.

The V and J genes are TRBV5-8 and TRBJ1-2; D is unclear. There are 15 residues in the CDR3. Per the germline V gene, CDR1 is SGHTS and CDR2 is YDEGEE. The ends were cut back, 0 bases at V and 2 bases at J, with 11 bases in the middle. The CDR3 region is CASSLAAALNYGYTF. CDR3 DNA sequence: TGTGCCAGCAGCTTGGCCGCAGCGCTCAACTATGGCTACACCTTC.

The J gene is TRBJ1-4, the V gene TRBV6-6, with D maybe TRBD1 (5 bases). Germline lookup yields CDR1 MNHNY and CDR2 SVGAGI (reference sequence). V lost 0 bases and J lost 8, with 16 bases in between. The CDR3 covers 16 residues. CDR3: CASSYSALGTPEKLFF. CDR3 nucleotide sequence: TGTGCCAGCAGTTACTCGGCCCTCGGGACTCCAGAAAAACTGTTTTTT.

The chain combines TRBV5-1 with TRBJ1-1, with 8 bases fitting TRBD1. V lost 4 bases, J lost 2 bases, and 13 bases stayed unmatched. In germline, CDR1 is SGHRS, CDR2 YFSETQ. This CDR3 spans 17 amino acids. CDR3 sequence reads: CASSPRTGTNTNTEAFF. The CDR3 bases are TGCGCCAGCAGCCCCCGGACAGGGACCAATACTAACACTGAAGCTTTCTTT.

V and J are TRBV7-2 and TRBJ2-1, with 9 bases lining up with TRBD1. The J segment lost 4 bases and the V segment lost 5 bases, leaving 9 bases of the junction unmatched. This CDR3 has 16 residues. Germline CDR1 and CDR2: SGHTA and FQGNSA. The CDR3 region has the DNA TGTGCCAGCAGCGAACGTGACAGGGGGGATTACAATGAGCAGTTCTTC. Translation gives CASSERDRGDYNEQFF.

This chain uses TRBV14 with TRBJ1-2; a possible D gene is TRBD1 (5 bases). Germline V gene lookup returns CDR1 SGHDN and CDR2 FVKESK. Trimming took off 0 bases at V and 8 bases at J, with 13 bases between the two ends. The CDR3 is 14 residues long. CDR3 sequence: CASSQDMRTQGYTF. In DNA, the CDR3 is TGTGCCAGCAGCCAAGATATGAGGACACAAGGCTACACCTTC.

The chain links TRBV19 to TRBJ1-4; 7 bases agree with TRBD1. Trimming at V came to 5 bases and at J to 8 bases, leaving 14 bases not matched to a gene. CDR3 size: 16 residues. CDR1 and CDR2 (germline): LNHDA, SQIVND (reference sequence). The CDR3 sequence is CASSLPSTGLEEKLFF. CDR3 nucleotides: TGTGCCAGTAGTCTCCCCTCGACAGGGTTGGAAGAAAAACTGTTTTTT.

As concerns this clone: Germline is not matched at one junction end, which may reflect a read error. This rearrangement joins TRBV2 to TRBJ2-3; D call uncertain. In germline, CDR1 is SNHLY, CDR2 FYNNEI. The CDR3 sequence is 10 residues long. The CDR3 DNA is TGTGCCAGCACTGAAGATACGCAGTATTTT. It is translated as CASTEDTQYF.

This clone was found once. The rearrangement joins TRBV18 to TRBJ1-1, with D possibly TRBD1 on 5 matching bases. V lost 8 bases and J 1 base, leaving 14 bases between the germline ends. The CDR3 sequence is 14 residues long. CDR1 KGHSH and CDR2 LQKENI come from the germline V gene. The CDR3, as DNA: TGTGCCAGCACGCCACAGGTGTCGAACACTGAAGCTTTCTTT. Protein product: CASTPQVSNTEAFF.

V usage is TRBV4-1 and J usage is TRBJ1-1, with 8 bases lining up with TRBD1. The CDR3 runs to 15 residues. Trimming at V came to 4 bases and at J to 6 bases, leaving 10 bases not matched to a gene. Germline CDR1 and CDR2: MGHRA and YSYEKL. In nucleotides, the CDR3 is TGCGCCAGCAGCCCCCCGACAGGGGATTATGCTGAAGCTTTCTTT. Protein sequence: CASSPPTGDYAEAFF.

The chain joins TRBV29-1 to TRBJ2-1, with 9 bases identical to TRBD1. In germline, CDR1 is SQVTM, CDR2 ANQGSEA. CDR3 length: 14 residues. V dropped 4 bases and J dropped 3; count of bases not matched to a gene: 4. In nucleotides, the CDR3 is TGCAGCGTTGGGGGGACAGGGTTCTACAATGAGCAGTTCTTC. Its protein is CSVGGTGFYNEQFF.

The CDR3, as DNA: TGTGCCAGCAGCGGACAAGCCGAGCGGGGCCTCTCCTACAATGAGCAGTTCTTC. This sequence encodes CASSGQAERGLSYNEQFF. V usage is TRBV9 and J usage is TRBJ2-1; 7 positions match TRBD2. J gave up 0 bases and V 3 bases, and 12 bases lay outside the gene matches. The CDR3 totals 18 residues. In germline, CDR1 is SGDLS, CDR2 YYNGEE.

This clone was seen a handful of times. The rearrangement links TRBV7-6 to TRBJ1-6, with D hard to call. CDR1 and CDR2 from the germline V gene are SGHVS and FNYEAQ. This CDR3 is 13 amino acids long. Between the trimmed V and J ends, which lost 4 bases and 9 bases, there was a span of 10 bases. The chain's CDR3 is CASSSVLLSPLHF. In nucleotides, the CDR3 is TGTGCCAGCAGCTCTGTCCTACTTTCACCCCTCCACTTT. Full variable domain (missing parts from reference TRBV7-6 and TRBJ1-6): GAGVSQSPRYKVTKRGQDVALRCDPISGHVSLYWYRQALGQGPEFLTYFNYEAQQDKSGLPNDRFSAERPEGSISTLTIQRTEQRDSAMYRCASSSVLLSPLHFGNGTRLTVT.

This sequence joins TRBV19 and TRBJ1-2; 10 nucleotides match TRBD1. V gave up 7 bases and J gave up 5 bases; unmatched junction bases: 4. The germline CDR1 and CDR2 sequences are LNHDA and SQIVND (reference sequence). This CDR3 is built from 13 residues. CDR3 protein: CASTKGQGYGYTF. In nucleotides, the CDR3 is TGTGCCAGTACCAAGGGACAGGGGTATGGCTACACCTTC.

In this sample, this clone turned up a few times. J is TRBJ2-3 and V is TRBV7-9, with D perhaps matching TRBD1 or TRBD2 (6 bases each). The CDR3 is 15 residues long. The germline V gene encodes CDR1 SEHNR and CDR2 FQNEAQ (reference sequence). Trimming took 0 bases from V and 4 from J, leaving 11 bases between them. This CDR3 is CASSLAGGLADTQYF. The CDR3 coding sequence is TGTGCCAGCAGCTTAGCGGGGGGCCTAGCAGATACGCAGTATTTT.

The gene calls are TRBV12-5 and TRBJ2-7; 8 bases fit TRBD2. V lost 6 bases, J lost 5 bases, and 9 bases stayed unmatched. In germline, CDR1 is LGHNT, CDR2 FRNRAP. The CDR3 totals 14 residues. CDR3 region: CASGTGGVYDEQYF. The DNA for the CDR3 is TGTGCTAGTGGAACCGGGGGGGTGTATGACGAGCAGTACTTC.

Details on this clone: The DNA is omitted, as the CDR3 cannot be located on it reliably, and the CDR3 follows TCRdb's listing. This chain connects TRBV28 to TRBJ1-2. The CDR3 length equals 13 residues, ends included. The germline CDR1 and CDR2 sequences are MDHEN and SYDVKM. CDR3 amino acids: CASSSGQALGYTF.

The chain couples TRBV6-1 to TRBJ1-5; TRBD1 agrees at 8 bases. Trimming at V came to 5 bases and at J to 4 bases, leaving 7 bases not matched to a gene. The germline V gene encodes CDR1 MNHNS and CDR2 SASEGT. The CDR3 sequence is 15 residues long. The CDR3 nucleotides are TGTGCCAGCAGTTCCGAATGGACAGGGAATCAGCCCCAGCATTTT. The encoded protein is CASSSEWTGNQPQHF.

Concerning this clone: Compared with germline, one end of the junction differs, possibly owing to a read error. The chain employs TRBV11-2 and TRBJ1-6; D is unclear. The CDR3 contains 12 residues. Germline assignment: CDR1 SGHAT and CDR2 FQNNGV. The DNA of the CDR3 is TGTGCCAGCAGCCTAGACGTGGAACCCCTCCACTTT. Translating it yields CASSLDVEPLHF.

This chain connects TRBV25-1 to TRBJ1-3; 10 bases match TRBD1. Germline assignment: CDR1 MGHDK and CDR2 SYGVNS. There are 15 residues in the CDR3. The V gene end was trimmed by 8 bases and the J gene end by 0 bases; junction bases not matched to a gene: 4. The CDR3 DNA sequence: TGTGCCAGCCGGACAGGGGGGCTCTCTGGAAACACCATATATTTT. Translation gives CASRTGGLSGNTIYF.

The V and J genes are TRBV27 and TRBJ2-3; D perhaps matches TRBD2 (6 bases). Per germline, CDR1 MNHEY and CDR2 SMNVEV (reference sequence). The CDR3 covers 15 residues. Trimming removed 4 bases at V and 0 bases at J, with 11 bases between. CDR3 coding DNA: TGTGCCAGCAGTTCAGTGGGGACTAGCACAGATACGCAGTATTTT. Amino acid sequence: CASSSVGTSTDTQYF.

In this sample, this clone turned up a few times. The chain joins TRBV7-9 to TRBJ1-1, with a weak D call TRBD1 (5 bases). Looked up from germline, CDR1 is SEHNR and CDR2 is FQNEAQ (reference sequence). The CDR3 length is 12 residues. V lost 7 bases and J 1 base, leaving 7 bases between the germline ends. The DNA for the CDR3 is TGTGCCAGCAAGCAGGGGAACACTGAAGCTTTCTTT. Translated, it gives CASKQGNTEAFF.